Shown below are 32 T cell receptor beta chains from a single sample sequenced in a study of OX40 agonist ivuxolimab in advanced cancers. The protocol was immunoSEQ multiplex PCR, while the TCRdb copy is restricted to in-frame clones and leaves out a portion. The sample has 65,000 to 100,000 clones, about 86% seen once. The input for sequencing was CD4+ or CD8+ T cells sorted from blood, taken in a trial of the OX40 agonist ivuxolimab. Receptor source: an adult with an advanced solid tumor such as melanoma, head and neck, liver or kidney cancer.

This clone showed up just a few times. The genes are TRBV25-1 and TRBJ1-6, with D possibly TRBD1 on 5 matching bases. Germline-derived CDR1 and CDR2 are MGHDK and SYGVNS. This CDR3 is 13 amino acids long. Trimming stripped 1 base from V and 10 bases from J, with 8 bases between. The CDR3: CASSEWGLSPLHF. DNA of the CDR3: TGTGCCAGCAGTGAATGGGGACTATCACCCCTCCACTTT.

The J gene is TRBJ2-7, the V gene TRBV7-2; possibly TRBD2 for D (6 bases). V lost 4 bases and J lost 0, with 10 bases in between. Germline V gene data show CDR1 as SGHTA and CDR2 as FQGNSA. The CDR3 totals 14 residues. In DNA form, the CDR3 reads TGTGCCAGCAGCTACGAGCGGGTCTCCTACGAGCAGTACTTC. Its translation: CASSYERVSYEQYF. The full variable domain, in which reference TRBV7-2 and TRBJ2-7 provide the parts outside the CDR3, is GAGVSQSPSNKVTEKGKDVELRCDPISGHTALYWYRQSLGQGLEFLIYFQGNSAPDKSGLPSDRFSAERTGGSVSTLTIQRTQQEDSAVYLCASSYERVSYEQYFGPGTRLTVT.

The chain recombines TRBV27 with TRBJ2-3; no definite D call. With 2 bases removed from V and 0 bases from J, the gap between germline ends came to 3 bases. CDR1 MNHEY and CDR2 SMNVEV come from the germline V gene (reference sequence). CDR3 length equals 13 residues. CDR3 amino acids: CASSLVSTDTQYF. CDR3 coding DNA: TGTGCCAGCAGTTTAGTTAGCACAGATACGCAGTATTTT.

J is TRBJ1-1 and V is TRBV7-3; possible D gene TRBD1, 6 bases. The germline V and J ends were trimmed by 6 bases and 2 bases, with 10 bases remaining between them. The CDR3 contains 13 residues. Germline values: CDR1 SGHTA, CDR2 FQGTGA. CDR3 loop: CASRQGTNTEAFF. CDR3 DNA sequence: TGTGCCAGCAGACAGGGTACAAACACTGAAGCTTTCTTT. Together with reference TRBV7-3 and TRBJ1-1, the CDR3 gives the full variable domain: GAGVSQTPSNKVTEKGKYVELRCDPISGHTALYWYRQSLGQGPEFLIYFQGTGAADDSGLPNDRFFAVRPEGSVSTLKIQRTERGDSAVYLCASRQGTNTEAFFGQGTRLTVV.

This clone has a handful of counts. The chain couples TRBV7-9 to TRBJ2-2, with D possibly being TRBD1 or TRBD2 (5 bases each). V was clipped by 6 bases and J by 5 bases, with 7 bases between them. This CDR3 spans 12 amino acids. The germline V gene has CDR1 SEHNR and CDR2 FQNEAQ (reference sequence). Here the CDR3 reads CASRWGTGELFF. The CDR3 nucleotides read TGTGCCAGCAGATGGGGGACCGGGGAGCTGTTTTTT.

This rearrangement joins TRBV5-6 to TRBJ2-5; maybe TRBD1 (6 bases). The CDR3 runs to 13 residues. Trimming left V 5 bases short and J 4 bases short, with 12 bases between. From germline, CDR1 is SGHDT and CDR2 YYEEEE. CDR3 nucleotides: TGTGCCAGCAGATCGAGGGGGACAGAGACCCAGTACTTC. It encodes CASRSRGTETQYF. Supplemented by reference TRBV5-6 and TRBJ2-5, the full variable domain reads DAGVTQSPTHLIKTRGQQVTLRCSPKSGHDTVSWYQQALGQGPQFIFQYYEEEERQRGNFPDRFSGHQFPNYSSELNVNALLLGDSALYLCASRSRGTETQYFGPGTRLLVL.

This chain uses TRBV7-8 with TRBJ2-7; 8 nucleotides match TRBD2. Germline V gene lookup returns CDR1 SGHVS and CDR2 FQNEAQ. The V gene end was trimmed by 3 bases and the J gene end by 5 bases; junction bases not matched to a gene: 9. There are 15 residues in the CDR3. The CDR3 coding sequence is TGTGCCAGCAGCTTTCTGAGCGGGGGAGCCGACGAGCAGTACTTC. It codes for CASSFLSGGADEQYF. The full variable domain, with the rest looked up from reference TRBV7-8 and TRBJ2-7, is GAGVSQSPRYKVAKRGQDVALRCDPISGHVSLFWYQQALGQGPEFLTYFQNEAQLDKSGLPSDRFFAERPEGSVSTLKIQRTQQEDSAVYLCASSFLSGGADEQYFGPGTRLTVT.

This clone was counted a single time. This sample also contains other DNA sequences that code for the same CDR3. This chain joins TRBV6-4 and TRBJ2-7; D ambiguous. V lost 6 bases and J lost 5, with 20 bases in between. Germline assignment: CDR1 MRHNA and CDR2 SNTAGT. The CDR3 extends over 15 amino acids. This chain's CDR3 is CASRSGREGPNEQYV. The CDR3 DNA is TGTGCCAGCAGATCTGGAAGGGAAGGTCCAAACGAGCAGTACGTC.

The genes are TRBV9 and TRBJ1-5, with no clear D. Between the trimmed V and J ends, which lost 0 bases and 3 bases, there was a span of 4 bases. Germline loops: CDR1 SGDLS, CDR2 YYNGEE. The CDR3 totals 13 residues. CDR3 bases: TGTGCCAGCAGCGTAGTGGACAATCAGCCCCAGCATTTT. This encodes CASSVVDNQPQHF.

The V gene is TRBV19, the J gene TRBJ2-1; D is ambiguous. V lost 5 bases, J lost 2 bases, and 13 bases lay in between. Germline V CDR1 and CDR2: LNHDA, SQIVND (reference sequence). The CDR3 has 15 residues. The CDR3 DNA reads TGTGCCAGTAGTCTGCCAGGAAAAACCTACAATGAGCAGTTCTTC. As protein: CASSLPGKTYNEQFF.

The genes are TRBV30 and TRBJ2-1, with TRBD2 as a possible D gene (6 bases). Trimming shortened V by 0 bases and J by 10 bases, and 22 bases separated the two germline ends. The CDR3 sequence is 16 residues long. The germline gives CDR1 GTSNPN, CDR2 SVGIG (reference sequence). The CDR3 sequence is CAWSVGHWRDPHEQFF. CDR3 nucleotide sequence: TGTGCCTGGAGTGTAGGCCATTGGCGGGATCCACACGAGCAGTTCTTC.

CDR3 in amino acids: CASSTSTESLENIQYF. The CDR3 bases are TGTGCCAGCAGCACCTCGACCGAGAGTCTTGAAAACATTCAGTACTTC. The chain is built from TRBV5-4 and TRBJ2-4; D ambiguous. The CDR3 has 16 residues. Germline CDR1 SGHNT, CDR2 YYREEE (reference sequence). V was trimmed by 4 bases and J by 5 bases, leaving 19 bases between them.

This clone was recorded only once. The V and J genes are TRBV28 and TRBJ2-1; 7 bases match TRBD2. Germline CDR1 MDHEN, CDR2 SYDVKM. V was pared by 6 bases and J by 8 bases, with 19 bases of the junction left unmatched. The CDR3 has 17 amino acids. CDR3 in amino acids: CASRDRTRLAGVDEQFF. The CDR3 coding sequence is TGTGCCAGCAGGGATAGGACGCGCCTGGCGGGAGTTGATGAGCAGTTCTTC.

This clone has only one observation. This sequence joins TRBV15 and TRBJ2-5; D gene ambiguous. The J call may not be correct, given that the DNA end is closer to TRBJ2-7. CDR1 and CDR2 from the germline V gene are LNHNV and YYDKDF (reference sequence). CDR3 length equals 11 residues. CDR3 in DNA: TGTGCCACCAGCAGAGGTTACGAGCAGTACTTC. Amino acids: CATSRGYEQYF.

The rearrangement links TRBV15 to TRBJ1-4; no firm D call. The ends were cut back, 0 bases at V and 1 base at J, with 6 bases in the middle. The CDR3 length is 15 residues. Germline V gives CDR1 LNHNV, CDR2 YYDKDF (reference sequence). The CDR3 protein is CATSRDRGTNEKLFF. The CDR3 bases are TGTGCCACCAGCAGAGATAGAGGAACTAATGAAAAACTGTTTTTT.

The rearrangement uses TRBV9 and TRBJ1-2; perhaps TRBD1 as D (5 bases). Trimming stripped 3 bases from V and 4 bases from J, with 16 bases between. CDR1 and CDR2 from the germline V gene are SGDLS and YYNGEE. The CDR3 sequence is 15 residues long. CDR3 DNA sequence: TGTGCCAGCAGCGGAGGAGAAAGTAGGGGCTATGGCTACACCTTC. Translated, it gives CASSGGESRGYGYTF.

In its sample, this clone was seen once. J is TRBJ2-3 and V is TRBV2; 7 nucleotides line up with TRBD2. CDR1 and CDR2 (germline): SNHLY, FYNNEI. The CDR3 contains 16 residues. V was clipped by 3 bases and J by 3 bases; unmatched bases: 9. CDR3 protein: CASSEGREWGTDTQYF. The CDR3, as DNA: TGTGCCAGCAGTGAGGGGCGGGAGTGGGGTACAGATACGCAGTATTTT. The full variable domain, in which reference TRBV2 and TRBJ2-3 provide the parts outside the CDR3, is EPEVTQTPSHQVTQMGQEVILRCVPISNHLYFYWYRQILGQKVEFLVSFYNNEISEKSEIFDDQFSVERPDGSNFTLKIRSTKLEDSAMYFCASSEGREWGTDTQYFGPGTRLTVL.

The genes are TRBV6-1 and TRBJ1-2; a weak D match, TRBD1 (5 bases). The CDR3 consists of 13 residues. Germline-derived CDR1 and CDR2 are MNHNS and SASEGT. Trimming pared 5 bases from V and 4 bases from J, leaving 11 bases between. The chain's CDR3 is CASSFDRTYGYTF. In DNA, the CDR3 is TGTGCCAGCAGTTTCGACAGAACCTATGGCTACACCTTC.

CDR3 nucleotide sequence: TGTGCCAGCAGTTTATTGGGGAGCCGAAGCTCCTACGAGCAGTACGTC. This gives the protein CASSLLGSRSSYEQYV. J is TRBJ2-7 and V is TRBV28; TRBD2 might be the D (5 bases). There are 16 residues in the CDR3. Germline assignment: CDR1 MDHEN and CDR2 SYDVKM. Trimming removed 1 base from V and 0 bases from J, with 13 bases in between.

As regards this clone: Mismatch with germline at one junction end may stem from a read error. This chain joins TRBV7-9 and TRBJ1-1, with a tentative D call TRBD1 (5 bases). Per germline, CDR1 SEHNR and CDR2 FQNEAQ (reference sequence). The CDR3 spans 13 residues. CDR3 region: CATSRSGGTEAFF. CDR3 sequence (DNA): TGTGCCACCAGCCGTAGTGGGGGGACTGAAGCTTTCTTT. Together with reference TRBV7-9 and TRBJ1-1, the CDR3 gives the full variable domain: DTGVSQNPRHKITKRGQNVTFRCDPISEHNRLYWYRQTLGQGPEFLTYFQNEAQLEKSRLLSDRFSAERPKGSFSTLEIQRTEQGDSAMYLCATSRSGGTEAFFGQGTRLTVV.

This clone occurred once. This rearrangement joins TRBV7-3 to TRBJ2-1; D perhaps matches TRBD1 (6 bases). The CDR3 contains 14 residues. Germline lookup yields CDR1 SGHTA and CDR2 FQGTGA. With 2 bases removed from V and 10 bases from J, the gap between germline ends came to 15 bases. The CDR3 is CASSLGGGFWEQFF. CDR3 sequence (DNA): TGTGCCAGCAGCTTAGGTGGGGGCTTCTGGGAGCAGTTCTTC.

The CDR3 here is CASSALMGAGGDTQYF. CDR3 coding DNA: TGTGCCAGCAGTGCCTTGATGGGGGCCGGGGGGGATACGCAGTATTTT. The chain uses TRBV28 and TRBJ2-3; D might be TRBD2 (7 bases). Germline values: CDR1 MDHEN, CDR2 SYDVKM. The V gene lost 5 bases and the J gene lost 6 bases, with 21 bases spanning the gap. This CDR3 spans 16 amino acids.

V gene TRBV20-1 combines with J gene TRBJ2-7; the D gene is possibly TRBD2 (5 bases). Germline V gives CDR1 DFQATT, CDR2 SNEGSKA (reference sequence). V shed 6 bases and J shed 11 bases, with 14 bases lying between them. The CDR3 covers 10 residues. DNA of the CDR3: TGCAGTGCCTCTCCGGGGAAAAAGTACGTC. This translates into CSASPGKKYV.

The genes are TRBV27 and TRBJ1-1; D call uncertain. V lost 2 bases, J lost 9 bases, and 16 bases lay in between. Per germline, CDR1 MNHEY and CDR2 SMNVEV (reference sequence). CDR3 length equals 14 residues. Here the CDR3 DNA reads TGTGCCAGCAGTTTAGAAGTTCCGGTTATTCAAGCTTTCTTT. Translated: CASSLEVPVIQAFF.

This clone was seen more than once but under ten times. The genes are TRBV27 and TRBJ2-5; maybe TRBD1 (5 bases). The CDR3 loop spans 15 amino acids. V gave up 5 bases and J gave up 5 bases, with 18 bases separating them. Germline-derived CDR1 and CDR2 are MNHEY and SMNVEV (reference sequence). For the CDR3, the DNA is TGTGCCAGCAGTCCAACGGCAGGGTTTCGGGAGACCCAGTACTTC. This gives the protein CASSPTAGFRETQYF.

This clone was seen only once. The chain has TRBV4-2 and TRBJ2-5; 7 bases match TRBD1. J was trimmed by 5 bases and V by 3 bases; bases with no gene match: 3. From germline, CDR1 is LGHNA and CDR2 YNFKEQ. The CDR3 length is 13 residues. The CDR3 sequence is CASSHGQVETQYF. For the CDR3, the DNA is TGTGCCAGCAGCCACGGACAGGTGGAGACCCAGTACTTC.

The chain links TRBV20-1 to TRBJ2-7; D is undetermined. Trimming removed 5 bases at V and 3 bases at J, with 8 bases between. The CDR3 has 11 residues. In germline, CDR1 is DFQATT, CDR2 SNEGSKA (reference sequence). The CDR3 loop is CSASGGYEQYF. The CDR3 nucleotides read TGCAGTGCTTCGGGCGGCTACGAGCAGTACTTC.

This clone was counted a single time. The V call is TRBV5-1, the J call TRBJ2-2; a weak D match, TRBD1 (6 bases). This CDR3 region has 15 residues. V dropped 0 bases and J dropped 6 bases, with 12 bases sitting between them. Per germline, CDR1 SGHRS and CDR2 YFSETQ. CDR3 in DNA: TGCGCCAGCAGCTTGGACTGGGGGCCTGCCGGGGAGCTGTTTTTT. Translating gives CASSLDWGPAGELFF.

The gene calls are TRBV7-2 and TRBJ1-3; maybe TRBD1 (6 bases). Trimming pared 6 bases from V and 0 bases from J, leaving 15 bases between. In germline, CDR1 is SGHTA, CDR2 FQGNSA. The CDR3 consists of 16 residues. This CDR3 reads CASRRDTGLSGNTIYF. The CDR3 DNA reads TGTGCCAGCAGGCGGGACACCGGTCTCTCTGGAAACACCATATATTTT.

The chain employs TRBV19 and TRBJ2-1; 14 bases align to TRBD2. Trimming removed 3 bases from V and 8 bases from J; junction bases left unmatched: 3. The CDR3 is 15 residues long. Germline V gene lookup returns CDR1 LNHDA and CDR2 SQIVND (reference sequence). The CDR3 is CASSMGTSGSDEQFF. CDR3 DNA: TGTGCCAGTAGTATGGGGACTAGCGGGAGTGATGAGCAGTTCTTC.

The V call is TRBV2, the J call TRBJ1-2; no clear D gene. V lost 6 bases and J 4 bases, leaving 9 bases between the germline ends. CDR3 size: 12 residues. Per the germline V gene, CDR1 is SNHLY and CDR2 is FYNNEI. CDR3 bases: TGTGCCAGCAGGGCAGGCGGCTATGGCTACACCTTC. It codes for CASRAGGYGYTF.

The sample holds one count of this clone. CDR3 in DNA: TGTGCTTCACATCCGAACTCTGGAAACACCATATATTTT. Translating it yields CASHPNSGNTIYF. The chain has TRBV19 and TRBJ1-3; D ambiguous. This CDR3 region has 13 residues. The V gene's germline CDR1 is LNHDA and CDR2 SQIVND (reference sequence). The whole variable domain, remainder taken from reference TRBV19 and TRBJ1-3, is DGGITQSPKYLFRKEGQNVTLSCEQNLNHDAMYWYRQDPGQGLRLIYYSQIVNDFQKGDIAEGYSVSREKKESFPLTVTSAQKNPTAFYLCASHPNSGNTIYFGEGSWLTVV.